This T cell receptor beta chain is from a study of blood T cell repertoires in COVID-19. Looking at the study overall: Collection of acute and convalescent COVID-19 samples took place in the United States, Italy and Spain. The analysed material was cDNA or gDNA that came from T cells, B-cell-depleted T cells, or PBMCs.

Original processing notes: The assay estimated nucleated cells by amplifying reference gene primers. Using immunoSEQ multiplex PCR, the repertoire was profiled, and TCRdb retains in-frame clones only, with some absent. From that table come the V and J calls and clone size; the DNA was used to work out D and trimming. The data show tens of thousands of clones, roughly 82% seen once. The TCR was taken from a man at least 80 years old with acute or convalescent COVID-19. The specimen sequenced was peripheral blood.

CDR3 loop: CASGTGVGGYTF. The DNA of the CDR3 is TGTGCCAGCGGCACAGGGGTAGGCGGCTACACCTTC. This chain links TRBV27 with TRBJ1-2, with TRBD1 matching over 7 bases. CDR1 is MNHEY and CDR2 is SMNVEV in the germline V gene (reference sequence). V lost 8 bases and J lost 8; bases outside the gene matches: 8. The CDR3 sequence is 12 residues long.